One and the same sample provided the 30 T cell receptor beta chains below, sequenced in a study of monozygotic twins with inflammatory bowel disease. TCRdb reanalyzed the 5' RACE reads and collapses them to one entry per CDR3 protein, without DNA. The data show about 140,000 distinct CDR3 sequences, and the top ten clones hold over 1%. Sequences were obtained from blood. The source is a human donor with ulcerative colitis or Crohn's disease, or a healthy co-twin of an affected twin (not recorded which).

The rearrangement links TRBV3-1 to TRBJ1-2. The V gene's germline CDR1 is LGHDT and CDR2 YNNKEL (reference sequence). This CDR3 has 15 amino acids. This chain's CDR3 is CASSQDRIFGYGYTF.

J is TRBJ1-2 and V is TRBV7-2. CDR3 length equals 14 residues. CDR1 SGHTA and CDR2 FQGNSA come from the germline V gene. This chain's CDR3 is CASSPRGRPYGYTF.

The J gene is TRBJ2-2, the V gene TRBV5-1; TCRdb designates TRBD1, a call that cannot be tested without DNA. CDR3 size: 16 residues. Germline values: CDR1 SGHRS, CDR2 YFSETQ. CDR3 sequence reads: CASSTTPPGHTGELFF.

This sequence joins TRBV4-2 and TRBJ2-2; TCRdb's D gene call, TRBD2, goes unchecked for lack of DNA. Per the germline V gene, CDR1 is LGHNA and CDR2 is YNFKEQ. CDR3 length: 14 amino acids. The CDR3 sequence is CASSQGARVGELFF.

The CDR3 sequence: CASSQEIGGDTGELFF. This chain links TRBV3-1 with TRBJ2-2; TCRdb indicates TRBD1, and absent DNA this call remains unverified. The CDR3 consists of 16 residues. The germline V gene has CDR1 LGHDT and CDR2 YNNKEL (reference sequence).

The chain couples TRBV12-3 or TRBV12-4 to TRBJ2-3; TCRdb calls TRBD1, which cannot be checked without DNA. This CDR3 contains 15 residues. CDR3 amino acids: CASSFPLLRTDTQYF.

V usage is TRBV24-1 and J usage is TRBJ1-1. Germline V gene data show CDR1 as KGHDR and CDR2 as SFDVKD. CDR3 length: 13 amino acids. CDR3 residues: CATSDIQDDEAFF.

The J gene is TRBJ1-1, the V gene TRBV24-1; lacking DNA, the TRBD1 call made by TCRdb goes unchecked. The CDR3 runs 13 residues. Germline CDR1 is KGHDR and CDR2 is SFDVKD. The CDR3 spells CATRRDRNTEAFF.

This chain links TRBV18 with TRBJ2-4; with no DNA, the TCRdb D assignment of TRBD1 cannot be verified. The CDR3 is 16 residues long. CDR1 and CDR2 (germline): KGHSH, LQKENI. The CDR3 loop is CASSLDRAIAKNIQYF.

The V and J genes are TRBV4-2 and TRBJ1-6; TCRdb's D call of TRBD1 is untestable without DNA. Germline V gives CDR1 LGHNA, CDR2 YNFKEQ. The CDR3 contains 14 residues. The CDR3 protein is CASSQGDPISPLHF.

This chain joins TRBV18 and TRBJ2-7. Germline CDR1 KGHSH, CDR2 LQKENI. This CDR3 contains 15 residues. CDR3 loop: CASSPPTAEPYEQYF. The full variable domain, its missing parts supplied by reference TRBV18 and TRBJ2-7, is NAGVMQNPRHLVRRRGQEARLRCSPMKGHSHVYWYRQLPEEGLKFMVYLQKENIIDESGMPKERFSAEFPKEGPSILRIQQVVRGDSAAYFCASSPPTAEPYEQYFGPGTRLTVT.

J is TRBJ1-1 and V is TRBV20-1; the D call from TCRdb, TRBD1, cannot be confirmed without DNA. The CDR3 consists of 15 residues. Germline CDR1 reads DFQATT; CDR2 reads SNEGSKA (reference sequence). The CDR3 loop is CSASSGGIMNTEAFF.

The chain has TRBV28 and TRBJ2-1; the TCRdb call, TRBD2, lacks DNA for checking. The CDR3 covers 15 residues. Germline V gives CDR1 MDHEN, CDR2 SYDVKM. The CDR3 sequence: CASTTSILEYNEQFF.

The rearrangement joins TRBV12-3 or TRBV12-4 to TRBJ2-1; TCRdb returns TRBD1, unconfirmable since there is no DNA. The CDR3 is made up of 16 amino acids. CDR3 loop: CASSPRTGMAYNEQFF.

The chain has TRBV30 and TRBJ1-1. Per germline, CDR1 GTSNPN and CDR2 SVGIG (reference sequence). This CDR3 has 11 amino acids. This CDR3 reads CALDMDTEAFF.

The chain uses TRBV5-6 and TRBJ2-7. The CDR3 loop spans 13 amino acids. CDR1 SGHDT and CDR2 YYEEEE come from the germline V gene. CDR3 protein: CASSLPTGDEQYF.

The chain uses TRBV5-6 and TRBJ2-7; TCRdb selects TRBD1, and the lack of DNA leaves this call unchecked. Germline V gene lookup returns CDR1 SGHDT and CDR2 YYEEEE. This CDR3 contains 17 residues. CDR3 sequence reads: CASTFSDRGLAGYEQYF.

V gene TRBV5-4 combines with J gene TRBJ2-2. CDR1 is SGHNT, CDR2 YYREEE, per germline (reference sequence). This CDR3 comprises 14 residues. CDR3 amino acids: CASSPSTNTGELFF.

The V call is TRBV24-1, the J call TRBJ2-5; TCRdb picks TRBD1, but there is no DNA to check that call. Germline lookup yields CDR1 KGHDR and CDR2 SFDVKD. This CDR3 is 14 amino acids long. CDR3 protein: CATSNDFLQGPEYF.

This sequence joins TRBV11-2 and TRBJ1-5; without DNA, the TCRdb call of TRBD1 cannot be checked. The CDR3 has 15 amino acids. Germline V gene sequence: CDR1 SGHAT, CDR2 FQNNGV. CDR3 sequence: CASSWEGGKHQPQHF.

The CDR3 region is CASSARGRSQETQYF. The chain has TRBV2 and TRBJ2-5; TCRdb outputs TRBD1, but without DNA this stays unchecked. The CDR3 is 15 amino acids. The germline gives CDR1 SNHLY, CDR2 FYNNEI.

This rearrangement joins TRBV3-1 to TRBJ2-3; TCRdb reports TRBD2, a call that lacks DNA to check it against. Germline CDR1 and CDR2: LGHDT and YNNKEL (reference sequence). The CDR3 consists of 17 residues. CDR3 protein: CASRPTGTSGRGDTQYF.

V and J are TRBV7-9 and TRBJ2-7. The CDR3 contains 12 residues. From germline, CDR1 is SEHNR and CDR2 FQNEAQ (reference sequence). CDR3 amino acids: CASSPTSYEQYF.

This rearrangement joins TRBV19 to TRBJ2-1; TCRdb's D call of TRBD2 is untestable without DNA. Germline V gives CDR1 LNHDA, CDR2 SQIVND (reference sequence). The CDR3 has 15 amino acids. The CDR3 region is CASSKLAEGYNEQFF.

The CDR3 reads CSARAPRQPQHF. The rearrangement uses TRBV20-1 and TRBJ1-5. The germline V gene has CDR1 DFQATT and CDR2 SNEGSKA (reference sequence). This CDR3 has 12 residues.

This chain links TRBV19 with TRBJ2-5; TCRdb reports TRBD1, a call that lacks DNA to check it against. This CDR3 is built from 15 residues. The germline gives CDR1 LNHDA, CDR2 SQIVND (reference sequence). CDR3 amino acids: CASTMTWDRGETQYF.

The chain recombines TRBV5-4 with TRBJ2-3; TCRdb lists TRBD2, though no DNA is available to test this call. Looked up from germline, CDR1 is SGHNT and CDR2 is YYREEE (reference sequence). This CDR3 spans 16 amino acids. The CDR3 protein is CASRPASTLSTDTQYF.

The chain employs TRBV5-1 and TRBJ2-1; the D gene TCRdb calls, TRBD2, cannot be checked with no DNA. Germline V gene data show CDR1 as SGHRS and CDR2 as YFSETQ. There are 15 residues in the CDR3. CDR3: CASSLEGLAGTEQFF.

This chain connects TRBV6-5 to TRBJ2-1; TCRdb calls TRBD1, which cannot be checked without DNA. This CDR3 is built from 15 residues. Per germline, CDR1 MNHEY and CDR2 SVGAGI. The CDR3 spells CASSYEGQSYNEQFF.

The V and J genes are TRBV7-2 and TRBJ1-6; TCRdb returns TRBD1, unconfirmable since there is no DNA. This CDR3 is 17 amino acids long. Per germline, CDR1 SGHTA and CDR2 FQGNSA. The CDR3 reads CASSLIGVGTANSPLHF.